Listed below are T cell receptor beta chains from one sample, sequenced in a study of blood T cell repertoires in COVID-19. Data came from immunoSEQ multiplex PCR; TCRdb stores just in-frame clones and leaves some out. The sample shows some 260,000 clones, 70% to 90% of them seen only once. Sequenced: peripheral blood. The receptors here all came from a man older than 75 with acute or convalescent COVID-19. CDR3s include the opening cysteine and the closing phenylalanine or tryptophan. A D gene is named only where the DNA matches it firmly. Some rows have no size entry. The others give once, few or many, or a class for an expanded clone.

d_call,clone_size,v_call,j_call,cdr3_aa,cdr3_nt
.,.,TRBV6-4,TRBJ2-1,CASSDSTTLARGEQFF,TGTGCCAGCAGTGACTCTACTACGCTAGCCAGGGGAGAGCAGTTCTTC
TRBD1,.,TRBV10-3,TRBJ1-2,CAIRDRDRGAVGGYTF,TGTGCCATCAGGGACCGGGACAGGGGCGCGGTAGGTGGCTACACCTTC
TRBD1,.,TRBV27,TRBJ1-2,CASSHRGQGARGYTF,TGTGCCAGCAGTCACCGGGGACAGGGGGCGCGGGGCTACACCTTC
TRBD1,.,TRBV5-1,TRBJ2-7,CASSLQQGIYEQYF,TGCGCCAGCAGCTTGCAACAGGGGATTTACGAGCAGTACTTC
.,.,TRBV7-2,TRBJ2-2,CASSSFLTGELFF,TGTGCCAGCAGCTCTTTTCTCACCGGGGAGCTGTTTTTT
.,.,TRBV5-6,TRBJ2-7,CASSLRSGVGEQYF,TGTGCCAGCAGCCTACGGTCGGGGGTAGGCGAGCAGTACTTC
TRBD2,once,TRBV4-2,TRBJ2-4,CASSQKLAGGGADIQYF,TGTGCCAGCAGCCAAAAACTAGCGGGAGGGGGGGCGGACATTCAGTACTTC
TRBD1,few,TRBV5-1,TRBJ1-4,CASSPGTENEKLFF,TGCGCCAGCAGCCCCGGGACAGAGAACGAAAAACTGTTTTTT
TRBD1,.,TRBV6-5,TRBJ2-7,CASSLPGQAEQYF,TGTGCCAGCAGCTTGCCGGGACAGGCGGAGCAGTACTTC
.,few,TRBV5-6,TRBJ1-6,CASSLNQAANSPLHF,TGTGCCAGCAGCTTGAACCAGGCCGCCAATTCACCCCTCCACTTT
TRBD1,once,TRBV6-5,TRBJ2-3,CASREIQGFTDTQYF,TGTGCCAGCAGAGAGATACAGGGGTTCACAGATACGCAGTATTTT
.,.,TRBV9,TRBJ1-1,CASSSGDSPRDTEAFF,TGTGCCAGCAGCTCGGGGGACTCCCCAAGGGACACTGAAGCTTTCTTT
.,.,TRBV5-1,TRBJ1-4,CASSPGTIGTNEKLFF,TGCGCCAGCAGCCCAGGGACAATTGGAACTAATGAAAAACTGTTTTTT
TRBD2,.,TRBV18,TRBJ2-3,CASSPASGYTDTQYF,TGTGCCAGCTCGCCAGCTAGCGGGTACACAGATACGCAGTATTTT
.,.,TRBV19,TRBJ2-3,CASSIRQGFTDTQYF,TGTGCCAGTAGTATTAGGCAGGGCTTCACAGATACGCAGTATTTT
.,once,TRBV6-1,TRBJ1-5,CASSEPAGGNSNQPQHF,TGTGCCAGCAGTGAACCGGCGGGGGGAAATAGCAATCAGCCCCAGCATTTT
TRBD1,.,TRBV10-3,TRBJ1-4,CATRESGGGEKLFF,TGTGCCACTCGCGAATCAGGGGGCGGTGAAAAACTGTTTTTT
TRBD1,.,TRBV2,TRBJ2-2,CASSQWDSANTGELFF,TGTGCCAGCAGCCAGTGGGACAGCGCGAACACCGGGGAGCTGTTTTTT
.,once,TRBV5-1,TRBJ2-3,CASKYTDTQYF,TGCGCCAGCAAATACACAGATACGCAGTATTTT
.,.,TRBV11-2,TRBJ1-4,CASSPDRSNEKLFF,TGTGCCAGCAGCCCCGACAGGAGTAATGAAAAACTGTTTTTT
.,.,TRBV14,TRBJ1-3,CASSQETGHSGNTIYF,TGTGCCAGCAGCCAAGAAACAGGGCACTCTGGAAACACCATATATTTT
.,.,TRBV9,TRBJ2-3,CASSVREDTQYF,TGTGCCAGCAGCGTACGAGAAGATACGCAGTATTTT
.,.,TRBV11-2,TRBJ2-7,CASSSSYEQYF,TGTGCCAGCAGTTCTTCCTACGAGCAGTACTTC
.,.,TRBV10-2,TRBJ1-6,CASSAGLFNSPLHF,TGCGCCAGCAGTGCCGGGTTGTTCAATTCACCCCTCCACTTT
.,once,TRBV7-2,TRBJ2-7,CASSLGTAGGIYEQYF,TGTGCCAGCAGCTTAGGAACGGCAGGGGGGATCTACGAGCAGTACTTC
TRBD1,.,TRBV19,TRBJ2-2,CASTLDRGNTGELFF,TGTGCCAGTACCCTGGACAGGGGCAACACCGGGGAGCTGTTTTTT
.,.,TRBV9,TRBJ2-3,CASSGWDTGRTDTQYF,TGTGCCAGCAGCGGATGGGACACAGGTCGCACAGATACGCAGTATTTT
TRBD2,.,TRBV13,TRBJ2-1,CASTPPGGSFNEQFF,TGTGCCAGCACCCCCCCGGGGGGTTCTTTCAATGAGCAGTTCTTC
.,.,TRBV6-5,TRBJ1-1,CASGGQYGDTEAFF,TGTGCCAGCGGCGGACAGTATGGGGACACTGAAGCTTTCTTT
.,.,TRBV19,TRBJ1-2,CASSTQGTNYGYTF,TGTGCCAGTAGTACCCAGGGGACCAACTATGGCTACACCTTC
.,.,TRBV15,TRBJ1-1,CATSDQRRAEAFF,TGTGCCACCAGCGATCAAAGACGGGCTGAAGCTTTCTTT
.,.,TRBV18,TRBJ2-2,CASSPGGGVGNTGELFF,TGTGCCAGCTCACCAGGAGGAGGAGTAGGGAACACCGGGGAGCTGTTTTTT
.,.,TRBV7-3,TRBJ2-2,CASSSSNSGTGELFF,TGTGCCAGCAGCTCTAGTAACTCGGGCACCGGGGAGCTGTTTTTT
TRBD2,.,TRBV11-3,TRBJ2-3,CASSLGVAGDSTDTQYF,TGTGCCAGCAGCTTAGGGGTAGCGGGAGATAGCACAGATACGCAGTATTTT
TRBD2,.,TRBV19,TRBJ2-3,CASSGGGAGFSDTQYF,TGTGCCAGTAGTGGCGGGGGAGCGGGGTTCTCAGATACGCAGTATTTT
.,.,TRBV7-2,TRBJ1-3,CASSLVETSGNTIYF,TGTGCCAGCAGCTTAGTGGAGACCTCTGGAAACACCATATATTTT
.,.,TRBV5-5,TRBJ1-4,CASSFPGTGGEKLFF,TGTGCCAGCAGCTTCCCGGGAACGGGTGGTGAAAAACTGTTTTTT
.,.,TRBV5-8,TRBJ1-4,CASSWNLQGGNEKLFF,TGTGCCAGCAGCTGGAACCTACAGGGAGGGAATGAAAAACTGTTTTTT
TRBD2,.,TRBV5-4,TRBJ2-1,CASSSSSGGRSYNEQFF,TGTGCCAGCAGCAGTTCTAGCGGGGGGCGGTCCTACAATGAGCAGTTCTTC
TRBD2,.,TRBV28,TRBJ2-7,CASLSGTSMGEQYF,TGTGCCAGTTTATCCGGGACTAGCATGGGGGAGCAGTACTTC
TRBD1,.,TRBV5-4,TRBJ1-1,CASTQGRGTEAFF,TGTGCCAGTACACAGGGGAGAGGCACTGAAGCTTTCTTT
.,.,TRBV10-1,TRBJ2-3,CASSKKEGRYTDTQYF,TGCGCCAGCAGTAAAAAGGAGGGACGTTACACAGATACGCAGTATTTT
TRBD1,.,TRBV9,TRBJ1-1,CASSVRDRGQANTEAFF,TGTGCCAGCAGCGTAAGGGACAGGGGGCAAGCGAACACTGAAGCTTTCTTT
TRBD1,.,TRBV7-3,TRBJ2-7,CASSFTPDRAPTRNEQYF,TGTGCCAGCAGCTTTACCCCCGACAGGGCTCCGACGAGGAACGAGCAGTACTTC
.,.,TRBV5-1,TRBJ2-1,CASSLPGYNEQFF,TGCGCCAGCAGCCTGCCCGGCTACAATGAGCAGTTCTTC
.,.,TRBV29-1,TRBJ1-1,CSSRGGLNTEAFF,TGCAGCTCCCGCGGGGGCTTGAACACTGAAGCTTTCTTT
TRBD2,once,TRBV28,TRBJ2-1,CASSRTSGIYNEQFF,TGTGCCAGCAGTCGGACTAGCGGGATCTACAATGAGCAGTTCTTC
TRBD1,.,TRBV2,TRBJ1-5,CASSWEQGNQPQHF,TGTGCCAGCAGTTGGGAACAGGGGAATCAGCCCCAGCATTTT
.,.,TRBV28,TRBJ2-7,CASRNALAVYEQYF,TGTGCCAGCAGAAACGCGTTAGCGGTATACGAGCAGTACTTC
TRBD1,.,TRBV19,TRBJ1-3,CATQGAENTIYF,TGTGCCACTCAGGGGGCCGAAAACACCATATATTTT